The entry below describes one T cell receptor beta chain. The data originate from a study of T cells in Graves' hyperthyroidism and ophthalmopathy. Researchers defined stable Graves' hyperthyroidism as no ophthalmopathy progression within 18 months. Exclusion criteria comprised uncontrolled infection, other autoimmune disease, pregnancy or lactation. The source material, RNA transcripts, was used to amplify TCR beta CDR3 regions. Primed by the HTBI set, a first-round RT-PCR was run on the TCR CDR3. TCRdb fed the multiplex PCR reads into MiXCR, producing one record per CDR3 protein. The sample holds some 800,000 distinct CDR3 sequences, more than 30% seen once. Germline values: CDR1 SGHRS, CDR2 YFSETQ. The CDR3 has 13 amino acids. With 3 bases removed from V and 6 bases from J, the gap between germline ends came to 9 bases.

The chain uses TRBV5-1 and TRBJ2-2, with a tentative D call TRBD2 (6 bases). Material: blood. The sequence derives from a man younger than 35 with Graves' hyperthyroidism. The CDR3 here is CASSSERAGELFF. The CDR3 DNA is TGCGCCAGCAGCTCAGAGCGGGCCGGGGAGCTGTTTTTT.